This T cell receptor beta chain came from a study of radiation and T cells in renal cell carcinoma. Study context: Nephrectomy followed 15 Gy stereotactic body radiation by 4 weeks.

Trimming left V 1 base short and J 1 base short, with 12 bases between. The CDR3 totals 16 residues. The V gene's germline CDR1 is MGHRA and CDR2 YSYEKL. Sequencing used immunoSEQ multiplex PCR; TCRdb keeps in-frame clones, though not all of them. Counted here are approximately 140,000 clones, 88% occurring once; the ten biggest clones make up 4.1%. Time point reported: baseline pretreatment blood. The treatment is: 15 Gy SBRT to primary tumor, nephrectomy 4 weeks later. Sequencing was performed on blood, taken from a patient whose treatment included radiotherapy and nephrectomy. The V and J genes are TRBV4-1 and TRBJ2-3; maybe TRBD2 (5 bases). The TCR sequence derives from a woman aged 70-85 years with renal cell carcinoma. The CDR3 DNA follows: TGCGCCAGCAGCCAAGGGGCCGGGGTTGGCACAGATACGCAGTATTTT. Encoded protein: CASSQGAGVGTDTQYF.